Presented here are 13 T cell receptor beta chains from one specimen sequenced in a study of blood T cell repertoires in COVID-19. Sequenced by immunoSEQ multiplex PCR; TCRdb stores in-frame clones only, minus some. Among fewer than 500,000 clones listed, approximately 89% were seen once. The sample taken for sequencing was PBMCs or T cells enriched from blood (not recorded which). The source of these receptors is a man aged 25 to 40 who had recovered from COVID-19.

The chain links TRBV30 to TRBJ2-1; TRBD1 agrees at 8 bases. The CDR3 contains 15 residues. The trim removed 2 bases at V and 4 bases at J, leaving 7 bases unmatched. In germline, CDR1 is GTSNPN, CDR2 SVGIG (reference sequence). This CDR3 is CAWSPGQGGYNEQFF. The CDR3 coding sequence is TGTGCCTGGAGTCCCGGACAGGGTGGGTACAATGAGCAGTTCTTC. Full variable domain (missing parts from reference TRBV30 and TRBJ2-1): SQTIHQWPATLVQPVGSPLSLECTVEGTSNPNLYWYRQAAGRGLQLLFYSVGIGQISSEVPQNLSASRPQDRQFILSSKKLLLSDSGFYLCAWSPGQGGYNEQFFGPGTRLTVL.

This chain uses TRBV9 with TRBJ1-2; D is unclear. V was trimmed by 0 bases and J by 8 bases, leaving 11 bases between them. CDR3 length: 13 residues. CDR1 SGDLS and CDR2 YYNGEE come from the germline V gene. The CDR3 DNA reads as TGTGCCAGCAGCGTAGACCCCCTGGAGGGCTACACCTTC. As protein: CASSVDPLEGYTF.

This clone occurred once. This chain joins TRBV10-1 and TRBJ2-7; weak D call: TRBD1 (5 bases). Germline CDR1 is WNHNN and CDR2 is SYGVQD (reference sequence). Deletions cut 2 bases from V and 6 bases from J, with 8 bases between. The CDR3 has 12 residues. CDR3 protein: CASSEQGAEQYF. CDR3 DNA sequence: TGCGCCAGCAGTGAGCAGGGTGCCGAGCAGTACTTC.

V is TRBV19 and J is TRBJ1-1, with D unresolved. CDR3 length: 13 amino acids. With 6 bases removed from V and 7 bases from J, the gap between germline ends came to 15 bases. Germline V gives CDR1 LNHDA, CDR2 SQIVND (reference sequence). The CDR3 spells CASSWSAIHEAFF. CDR3 in DNA: TGTGCCAGTAGCTGGAGCGCTATTCATGAAGCTTTCTTT.

The chain recombines TRBV7-9 with TRBJ1-2; maybe TRBD1 (6 bases). CDR3 length: 13 amino acids. Trimming took off 3 bases at V and 8 bases at J, with 13 bases between the two ends. Germline CDR1 reads SEHNR; CDR2 reads FQNEAQ (reference sequence). Here the CDR3 DNA reads TGTGCCAGCAGCTTTGGGACATTAGGCGGCTACACCTTC. Its translation is CASSFGTLGGYTF. Using reference TRBV7-9 and TRBJ1-2 for the parts outside the CDR3, the full variable domain is DTGVSQNPRHKITKRGQNVTFRCDPISEHNRLYWYRQTLGQGPEFLTYFQNEAQLEKSRLLSDRFSAERPKGSFSTLEIQRTEQGDSAMYLCASSFGTLGGYTFGSGTRLTVV.

CDR3 loop: CASSPLRSPLHF. The CDR3 region has the DNA TGTGCCAGCAGCCCTCTACGTTCACCCCTCCACTTT. The chain combines TRBV7-6 with TRBJ1-6; D is unresolved. The germline V gene encodes CDR1 SGHVS and CDR2 FNYEAQ. This CDR3 is built from 12 residues. Trimming took off 5 bases at V and 9 bases at J, with 8 bases between the two ends.

The J gene is TRBJ2-1, the V gene TRBV27, with 9 bases aligning to TRBD2. CDR1 and CDR2 (germline): MNHEY, SMNVEV (reference sequence). V shed 5 bases and J 7 bases; nucleotides not matched to a gene: 9. The CDR3 contains 15 residues. CDR3 sequence reads: CASSRLSGGSNEQFF. Here the CDR3 DNA reads TGTGCCAGCAGTCGGTTAAGCGGGGGGTCGAATGAGCAGTTCTTC.

For the CDR3, the DNA is TGTGCCAGCAGCTTGTCTAGCGGGGGGGGTAAGAGTGAGCAGTACTTC. It encodes CASSLSSGGGKSEQYF. This sequence joins TRBV5-4 and TRBJ2-7, with TRBD2 matching 12 bases. Trimming at V came to 1 base and at J to 7 bases, leaving 9 bases not matched to a gene. The CDR3 sequence is 16 residues long. Germline-derived CDR1 and CDR2 are SGHNT and YYREEE (reference sequence). The whole variable domain, filled in from reference TRBV5-4 and TRBJ2-7, reads ETGVTQSPTHLIKTRGQQVTLRCSSQSGHNTVSWYQQALGQGPQFIFQYYREEENGRGNFPPRFSGLQFPNYSSELNVNALELDDSALYLCASSLSSGGGKSEQYFGPGTRLTVT.

V and J are TRBV18 and TRBJ1-5, with D maybe TRBD1 (6 bases). V was shortened by 0 bases and J by 7 bases, with 10 bases between the two germline ends. CDR3 length equals 14 residues. In germline, CDR1 is KGHSH, CDR2 LQKENI. In nucleotides, the CDR3 is TGTGCCAGCTCACCACCGGGGGCGAGCCAGCCCCAGCATTTT. This encodes CASSPPGASQPQHF.

CDR3 sequence: CASSLVGGGYGYTF. The DNA for the CDR3 is TGTGCCAGCAGCTTGGTGGGCGGAGGCTATGGCTACACCTTC. J is TRBJ1-2 and V is TRBV5-6; no firm D call. Trimming shortened V by 0 bases and J by 4 bases, and 10 bases separated the two germline ends. The CDR3 has 14 amino acids. Germline V gene sequence: CDR1 SGHDT, CDR2 YYEEEE.

This clone was recorded only once. This chain connects TRBV6-5 to TRBJ1-1; tentatively, D is TRBD1 (6 bases). With 7 bases removed from V and 11 bases from J, the gap between germline ends came to 17 bases. Germline V CDR1 and CDR2: MNHEY, SVGAGI. This CDR3 is built from 12 residues. Written as DNA, the CDR3 is TGTGCCAGCACCCCGGGCGGGGGGGCGGCTTTCTTT. Translation: CASTPGGGAAFF.

The V gene is TRBV3-1 (or the pseudogene TRBV3-2), the J gene TRBJ2-2, with unresolved D. Germline loops: CDR1 LGHDT, CDR2 YNNKEL (reference sequence). This CDR3 region has 14 residues. The V end was cut by 7 bases, the J end by 4 bases, with 13 bases between. The CDR3 is CASKAASSTGELFF. DNA for the CDR3: TGTGCCAGCAAGGCGGCTTCGAGCACCGGGGAGCTGTTTTTT.

The chain carries TRBV2 and TRBJ2-1; the D gene is possibly TRBD2 (6 bases). The CDR3 loop spans 15 amino acids. V lost 7 bases, J lost 2 bases, and 15 bases lay in between. Germline-derived CDR1 and CDR2 are SNHLY and FYNNEI. The CDR3, as DNA: TGTGCCAGCAATCTGGCGGGGCAGCCCTACAATGAGCAGTTCTTC. Protein product: CASNLAGQPYNEQFF.